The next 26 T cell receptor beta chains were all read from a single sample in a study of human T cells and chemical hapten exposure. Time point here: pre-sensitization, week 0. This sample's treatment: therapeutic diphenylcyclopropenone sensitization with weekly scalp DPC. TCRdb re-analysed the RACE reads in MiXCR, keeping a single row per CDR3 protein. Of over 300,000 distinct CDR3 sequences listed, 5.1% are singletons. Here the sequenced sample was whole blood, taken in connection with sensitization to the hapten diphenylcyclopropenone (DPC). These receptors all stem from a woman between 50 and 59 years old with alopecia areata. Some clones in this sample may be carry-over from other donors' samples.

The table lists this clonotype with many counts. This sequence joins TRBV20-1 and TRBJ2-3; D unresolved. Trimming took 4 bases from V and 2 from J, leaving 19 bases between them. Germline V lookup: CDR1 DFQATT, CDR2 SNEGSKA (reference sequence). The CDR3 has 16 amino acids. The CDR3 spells CSAIFPFGRLTDTQYF. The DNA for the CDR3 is TGCAGTGCTATTTTCCCGTTTGGAAGGCTCACAGATACGCAGTATTTT.

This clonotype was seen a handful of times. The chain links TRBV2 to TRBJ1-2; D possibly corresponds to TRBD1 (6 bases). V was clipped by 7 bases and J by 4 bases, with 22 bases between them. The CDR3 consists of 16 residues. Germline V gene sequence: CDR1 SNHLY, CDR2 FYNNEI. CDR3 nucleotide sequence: TGTGCCAGCATCCCACTCACAGGGAACGGTGCCTATGGCTACACCTTC. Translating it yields CASIPLTGNGAYGYTF. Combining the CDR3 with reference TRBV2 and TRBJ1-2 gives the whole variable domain EPEVTQTPSHQVTQMGQEVILRCVPISNHLYFYWYRQILGQKVEFLVSFYNNEISEKSEIFDDQFSVERPDGSNFTLKIRSTKLEDSAMYFCASIPLTGNGAYGYTFGSGTRLTVV.

CDR3 residues: CAISVGQTTDTQYF. The CDR3 coding sequence is TGTGCCATCAGTGTGGGGCAGACCACAGATACGCAGTATTTT. The chain employs TRBV10-3 and TRBJ2-3, with D tentatively TRBD1 (5 bases). The ends were cut back, 4 bases at V and 2 bases at J, with 10 bases in the middle. The CDR3 is 14 amino acids. Germline loops: CDR1 ENHRY, CDR2 SYGVKD.

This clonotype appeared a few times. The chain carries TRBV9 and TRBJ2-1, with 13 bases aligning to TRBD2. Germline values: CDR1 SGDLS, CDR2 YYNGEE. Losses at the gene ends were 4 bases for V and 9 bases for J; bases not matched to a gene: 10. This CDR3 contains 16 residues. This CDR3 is CASSPGTSGVEGEQFF. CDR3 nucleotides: TGTGCCAGCAGCCCCGGGACTAGCGGGGTAGAGGGTGAGCAGTTCTTC.

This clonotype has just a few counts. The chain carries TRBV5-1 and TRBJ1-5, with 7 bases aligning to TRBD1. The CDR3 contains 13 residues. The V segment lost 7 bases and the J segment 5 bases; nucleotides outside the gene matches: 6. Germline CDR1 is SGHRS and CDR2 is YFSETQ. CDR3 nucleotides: TGCGCCAGCCGGCAGGGGGTGGATCAGCCCCAGCATTTT. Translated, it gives CASRQGVDQPQHF.

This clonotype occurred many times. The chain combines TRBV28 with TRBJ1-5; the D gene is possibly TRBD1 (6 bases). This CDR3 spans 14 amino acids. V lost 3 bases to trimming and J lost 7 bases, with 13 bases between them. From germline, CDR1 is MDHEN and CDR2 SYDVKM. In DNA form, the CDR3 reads TGTGCCAGCAGTTTCGGCCAGGGGAGGCAGCCCCAGCATTTT. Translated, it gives CASSFGQGRQPQHF.

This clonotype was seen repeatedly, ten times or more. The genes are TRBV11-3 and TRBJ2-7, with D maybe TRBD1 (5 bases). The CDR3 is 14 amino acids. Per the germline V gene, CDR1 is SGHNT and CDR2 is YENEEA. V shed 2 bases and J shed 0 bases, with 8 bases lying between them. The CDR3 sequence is CASSLRGASYEQYF. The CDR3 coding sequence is TGTGCCAGCAGCTTAAGGGGCGCCTCCTACGAGCAGTACTTC. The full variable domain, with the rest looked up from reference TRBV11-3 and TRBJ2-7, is EAGVVQSPRYKIIEKKQPVAFWCNPISGHNTLYWYLQNLGQGPELLIRYENEEAVDDSQLPKDRFSAERLKGVDSTLKIQPAELGDSAVYLCASSLRGASYEQYFGPGTRLTVT.

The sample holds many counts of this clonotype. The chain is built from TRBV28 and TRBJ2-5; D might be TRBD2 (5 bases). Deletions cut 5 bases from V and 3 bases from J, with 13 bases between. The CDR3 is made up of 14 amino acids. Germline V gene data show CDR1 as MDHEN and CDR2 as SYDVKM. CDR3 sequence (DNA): TGTGCCAGCAGTCATGGACTGGCAAAAGAGACCCAGTACTTC. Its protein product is CASSHGLAKETQYF.

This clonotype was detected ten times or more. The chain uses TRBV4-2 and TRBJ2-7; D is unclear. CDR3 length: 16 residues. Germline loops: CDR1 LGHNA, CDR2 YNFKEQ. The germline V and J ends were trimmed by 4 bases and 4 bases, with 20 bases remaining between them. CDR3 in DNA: TGTGCCAGCAGCCCAACCACCCTCTCCACGCCTTACGAGCAGTACTTC. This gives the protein CASSPTTLSTPYEQYF.

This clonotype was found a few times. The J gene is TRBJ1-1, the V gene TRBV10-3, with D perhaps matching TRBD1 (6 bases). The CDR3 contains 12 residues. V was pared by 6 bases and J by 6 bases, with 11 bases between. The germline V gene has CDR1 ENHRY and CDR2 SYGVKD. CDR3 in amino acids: CAISEGGAEAFF. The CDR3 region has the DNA TGTGCCATCAGCGAGGGGGGGGCTGAAGCTTTCTTT.

The CDR3 spells CASMGRGTYEQYF. In DNA, the CDR3 is TGTGCCAGTATGGGAAGGGGAACCTACGAGCAGTACTTC. V usage is TRBV19 and J usage is TRBJ2-7; tentatively, D is TRBD1 (5 bases). Germline values: CDR1 LNHDA, CDR2 SQIVND (reference sequence). Trimming removed 7 bases from V and 2 bases from J, with 12 bases in between. The CDR3 is 13 residues long.

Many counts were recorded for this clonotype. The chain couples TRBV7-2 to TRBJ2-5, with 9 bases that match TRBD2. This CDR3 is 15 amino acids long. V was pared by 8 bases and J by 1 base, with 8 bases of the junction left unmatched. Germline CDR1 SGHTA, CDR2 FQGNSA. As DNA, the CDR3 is TGTGCCAGCCTAGGAAGCGGGAGGTTCCAAGAGACCCAGTACTTC. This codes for CASLGSGRFQETQYF.

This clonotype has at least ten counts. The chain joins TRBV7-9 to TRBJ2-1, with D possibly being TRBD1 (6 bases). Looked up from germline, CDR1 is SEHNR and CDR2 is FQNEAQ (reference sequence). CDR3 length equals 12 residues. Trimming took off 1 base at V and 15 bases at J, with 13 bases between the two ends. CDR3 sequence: CASSLEQGSMFF. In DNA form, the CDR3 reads TGTGCCAGCAGCTTAGAGCAGGGGTCGATGTTCTTC. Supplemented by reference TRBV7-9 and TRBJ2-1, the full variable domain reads DTGVSQNPRHKITKRGQNVTFRCDPISEHNRLYWYRQTLGQGPEFLTYFQNEAQLEKSRLLSDRFSAERPKGSFSTLEIQRTEQGDSAMYLCASSLEQGSMFFGPGTRLTVL.

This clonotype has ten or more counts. The CDR3 DNA sequence: TGTGCCAGCACCAGAGCACCCAACTATGGCTACACCTTC. It translates to CASTRAPNYGYTF. V gene TRBV2 combines with J gene TRBJ1-2; unclear D gene. The CDR3 is made up of 13 amino acids. Germline V lookup: CDR1 SNHLY, CDR2 FYNNEI. Trimming removed 7 bases from V and 2 bases from J, with 11 bases in between. The full variable domain, its missing parts supplied by reference TRBV2 and TRBJ1-2, is EPEVTQTPSHQVTQMGQEVILRCVPISNHLYFYWYRQILGQKVEFLVSFYNNEISEKSEIFDDQFSVERPDGSNFTLKIRSTKLEDSAMYFCASTRAPNYGYTFGSGTRLTVV.

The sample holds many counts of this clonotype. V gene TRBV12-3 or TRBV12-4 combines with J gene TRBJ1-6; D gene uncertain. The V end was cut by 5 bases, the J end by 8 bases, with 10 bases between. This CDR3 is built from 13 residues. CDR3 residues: CASSPWSDSPLHF. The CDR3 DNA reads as TGTGCCAGCAGTCCTTGGAGTGATTCACCCCTCCACTTT.

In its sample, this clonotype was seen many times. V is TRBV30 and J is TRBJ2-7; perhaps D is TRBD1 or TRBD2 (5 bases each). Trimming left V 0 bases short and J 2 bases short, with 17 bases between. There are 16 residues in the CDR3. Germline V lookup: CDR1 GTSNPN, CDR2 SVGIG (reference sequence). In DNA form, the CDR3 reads TGTGCCTGGAGTGTACAGGCTCGGGGACGGCCCTACGAGCAGTACTTC. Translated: CAWSVQARGRPYEQYF.

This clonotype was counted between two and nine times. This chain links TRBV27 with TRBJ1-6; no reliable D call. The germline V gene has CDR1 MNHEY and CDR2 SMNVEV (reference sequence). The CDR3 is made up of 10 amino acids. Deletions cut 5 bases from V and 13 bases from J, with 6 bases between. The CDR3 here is CASSLPPLHF. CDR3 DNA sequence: TGTGCCAGCAGTCTCCCTCCCCTCCACTTT.

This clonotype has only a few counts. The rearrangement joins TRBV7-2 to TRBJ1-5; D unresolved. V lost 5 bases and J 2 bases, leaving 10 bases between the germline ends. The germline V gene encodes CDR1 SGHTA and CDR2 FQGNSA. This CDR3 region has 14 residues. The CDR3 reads CASSARPGNQPQHF. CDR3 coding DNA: TGTGCCAGCAGCGCTCGTCCCGGCAATCAGCCCCAGCATTTT.

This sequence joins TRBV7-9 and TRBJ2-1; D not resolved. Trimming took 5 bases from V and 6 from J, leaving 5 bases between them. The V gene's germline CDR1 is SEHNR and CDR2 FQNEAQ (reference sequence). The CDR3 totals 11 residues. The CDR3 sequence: CASSTTNEQFF. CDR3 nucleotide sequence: TGTGCCAGCAGCACAACCAATGAGCAGTTCTTC.

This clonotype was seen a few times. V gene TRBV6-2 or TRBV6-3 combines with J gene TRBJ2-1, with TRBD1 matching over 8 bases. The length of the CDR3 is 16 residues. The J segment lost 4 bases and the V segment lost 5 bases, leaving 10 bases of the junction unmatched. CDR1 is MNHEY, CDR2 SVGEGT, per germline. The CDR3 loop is CASSHLGQGLYNEQFF. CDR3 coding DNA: TGTGCCAGCAGTCACCTAGGACAGGGTCTTTACAATGAGCAGTTCTTC.

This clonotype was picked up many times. DNA of the CDR3: TGTGCCAGCAGTTTGGCCCACTACTCAGATACGCAGTATTTT. Translated: CASSLAHYSDTQYF. J is TRBJ2-3 and V is TRBV28; D gene uncertain. Looked up from germline, CDR1 is MDHEN and CDR2 is SYDVKM. The V gene lost 3 bases and the J gene lost 4 bases, with 11 bases spanning the gap. This CDR3 is 14 amino acids long. Together with reference TRBV28 and TRBJ2-3, the CDR3 gives the full variable domain: DVKVTQSSRYLVKRTGEKVFLECVQDMDHENMFWYRQDPGLGLRLIYFSYDVKMKEKGDIPEGYSVSREKKERFSLILESASTNQTSMYLCASSLAHYSDTQYFGPGTRLTVL.

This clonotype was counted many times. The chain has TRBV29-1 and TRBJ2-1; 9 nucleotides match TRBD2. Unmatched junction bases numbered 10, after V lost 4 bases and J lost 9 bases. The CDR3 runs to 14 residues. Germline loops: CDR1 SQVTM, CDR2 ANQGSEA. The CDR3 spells CSVAGAGGPSEQFF. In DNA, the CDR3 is TGCAGCGTTGCAGGGGCGGGAGGGCCGAGTGAGCAGTTCTTC.

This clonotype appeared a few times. CDR3 sequence (DNA): TGTGCCAGCGCAAAAGCAGGGGGCCGGGGCAATCAGCCCCAGCATTTT. The encoded protein is CASAKAGGRGNQPQHF. This rearrangement joins TRBV7-9 to TRBJ1-5; TRBD1 agrees at 8 bases. The CDR3 loop spans 16 amino acids. Germline V gives CDR1 SEHNR, CDR2 FQNEAQ (reference sequence). V lost 8 bases to trimming and J lost 2 bases; unmatched junction nucleotides: 11.

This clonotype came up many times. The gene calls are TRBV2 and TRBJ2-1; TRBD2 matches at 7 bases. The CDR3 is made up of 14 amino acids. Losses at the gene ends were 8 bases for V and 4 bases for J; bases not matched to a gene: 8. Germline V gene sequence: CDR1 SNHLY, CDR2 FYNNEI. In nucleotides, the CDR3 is TGTGCCAGCGGCGGCGGGGGTTTTTACAATGAGCAGTTCTTC. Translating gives CASGGGGFYNEQFF. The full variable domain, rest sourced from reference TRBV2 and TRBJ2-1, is EPEVTQTPSHQVTQMGQEVILRCVPISNHLYFYWYRQILGQKVEFLVSFYNNEISEKSEIFDDQFSVERPDGSNFTLKIRSTKLEDSAMYFCASGGGGFYNEQFFGPGTRLTVL.

CDR3 sequence: CASSYPLESTGQFF. CDR3 DNA: TGTGCCAGCAGTTATCCCCTCGAAAGTACAGGGCAGTTCTTC. The gene calls are TRBV6-2 or TRBV6-3 and TRBJ2-1; D may be TRBD1 (5 bases). Between the trimmed V and J ends, which lost 3 bases and 12 bases, there was a span of 18 bases. Germline V lookup: CDR1 MNHEY, CDR2 SVGEGT. The CDR3 consists of 14 residues.

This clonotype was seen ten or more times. CDR3: CSARDIRVAGELFF. In nucleotides, the CDR3 is TGCAGTGCTAGAGATATCAGGGTTGCCGGGGAGCTGTTTTTT. The V gene is TRBV20-1, the J gene TRBJ2-2; D possibly corresponds to TRBD1 (5 bases). Germline CDR1 and CDR2: DFQATT and SNEGSKA (reference sequence). This CDR3 comprises 14 residues. The ends were cut back, 0 bases at V and 6 bases at J, with 11 bases in the middle.